The 13 T cell receptor beta chains presented below share a single source sample, sequenced in a study of cytomegalovirus exposure and HLA in healthy donors (dated by TCRdb to about 2017). The receptor library was made with the immunoSEQ multiplex PCR assay. A mixture of 60 forward primers for TCR Vbeta segments and 13 reverse primers for TCR Jbeta segments was used in the multiplex PCR. In TCRdb, the immuneACCESS table is reduced to in-frame sequences with V and J assigned. These tables do not hold every clone; where another copy was compared, an unresolved V gene accounts for under half, and the others remain unexplained. This sample holds about 160,000 clones; around 77% were observed only once. Around 2% of the sample is held by the ten biggest clonotypes. The specimen was PBMCs. Every receptor here comes from a man aged 50 to 59 in good health and CMV-seropositive.

With respect to this clone: At one of its ends the junction is not consistent with the germline gene, which may arise from a read error. Within the sample, other DNA sequences also encode this same CDR3. Here the CDR3 DNA reads TGTGCCAGCAGCCCCGTTCTGACAGGGAACAACTATGGCTACACCTTT. It codes for CASSPVLTGNNYGYTF. This chain joins TRBV5-6 and TRBJ1-2, with 7 bases fitting TRBD1. Germline loops: CDR1 SGHDT, CDR2 YYEEEE. The CDR3 is 16 residues long.

V and J are TRBV6-5 and TRBJ1-5; D remains unclear. Deletions cut 6 bases from V and 9 bases from J, with 12 bases between. Germline lookup yields CDR1 MNHEY and CDR2 SVGAGI. The CDR3 has 12 amino acids. The CDR3 spells CASSPPGLPQHF. In nucleotides, the CDR3 is TGTGCCAGCAGCCCGCCGGGTTTGCCCCAGCATTTT.

The chain uses TRBV2 and TRBJ1-2, with D possibly being TRBD1 (6 bases). Trimming left V 2 bases short and J 4 bases short, with 11 bases between. The CDR3 extends over 14 amino acids. Per the germline V gene, CDR1 is SNHLY and CDR2 is FYNNEI. CDR3 sequence (DNA): TGTGCCAGCAGTGAAACAGGGACACCCTATGGCTACACCTTC. Encoded protein: CASSETGTPYGYTF.

This clone came up once. The V call is TRBV15, the J call TRBJ2-5; 8 positions agree with TRBD1. The CDR3 has 14 amino acids. CDR1 is LNHNV and CDR2 is YYDKDF in the germline V gene (reference sequence). The J segment lost 5 bases and the V segment lost 1 base, leaving 3 bases of the junction unmatched. For the CDR3, the DNA is TGTGCCACCAGCAGAGGGTCAGGGGGCGAGACCCAGTACTTC. Translating gives CATSRGSGGETQYF.

V usage is TRBV28 and J usage is TRBJ1-1; no clear D. V was clipped by 3 bases and J by 7 bases, with 15 bases between them. The germline gives CDR1 MDHEN, CDR2 SYDVKM. This CDR3 comprises 14 residues. The CDR3 region is CASSLSYKESEAFF. DNA for the CDR3: TGTGCCAGCAGTTTGTCTTACAAGGAGAGTGAAGCTTTCTTT. Full variable domain (missing parts from reference TRBV28 and TRBJ1-1): DVKVTQSSRYLVKRTGEKVFLECVQDMDHENMFWYRQDPGLGLRLIYFSYDVKMKEKGDIPEGYSVSREKKERFSLILESASTNQTSMYLCASSLSYKESEAFFGQGTRLTVV.

This chain links TRBV7-9 with TRBJ1-1; 11 nucleotides align to TRBD1. CDR1 and CDR2 (germline): SEHNR, FQNEAQ (reference sequence). J lost 4 bases, V lost 5 bases, and 9 bases had no gene match. The CDR3 consists of 16 residues. The CDR3 nucleotides are TGTGCCAGCAGCCCGAGAGGGACAGGGGGGGCCACTGAAGCTTTCTTT. Translated, it gives CASSPRGTGGATEAFF. The variable domain in full, with the rest retrieved from reference TRBV7-9 and TRBJ1-1, is DTGVSQNPRHKITKRGQNVTFRCDPISEHNRLYWYRQTLGQGPEFLTYFQNEAQLEKSRLLSDRFSAERPKGSFSTLEIQRTEQGDSAMYLCASSPRGTGGATEAFFGQGTRLTVV.

V usage is TRBV5-1 and J usage is TRBJ1-3, with a weak D call TRBD1 (6 bases). The germline V gene has CDR1 SGHRS and CDR2 YFSETQ. V was trimmed by 0 bases and J by 0 bases, leaving 10 bases between them. This CDR3 has 16 residues. Written as DNA, the CDR3 is TGCGCCAGCAGCTTGGAGGGACAATCCTCTGGAAACACCATATATTTT. This translates into CASSLEGQSSGNTIYF.

About this clone itself: The CDR3 carries no conserved terminal phenylalanine or tryptophan, so it likely arises from a read error. The limits of the CDR3 on the DNA are not certain, so only TCRdb's listed CDR3 is given. This rearrangement joins TRBV21-1 to TRBJ1-2; TRBD1 reflects the table's D call only, with no check against the DNA. TRBV21-1 is reported as a pseudogene. The CDR3 region is 10 residues in length, termini included. CDR3: CASSGRDIRV.

This chain's CDR3 is CASRELTAIGEQYF. The CDR3 DNA sequence: TGCGCCAGCCGCGAATTGACGGCGATCGGGGAGCAGTACTTC. This rearrangement joins TRBV4-1 to TRBJ2-7; D unresolved. Germline V lookup: CDR1 MGHRA, CDR2 YSYEKL. V dropped 8 bases and J dropped 7 bases, with 21 bases sitting between them. The CDR3 runs 14 residues.

The chain uses TRBV27 and TRBJ2-1; D is possibly TRBD2 (5 bases). The germline gives CDR1 MNHEY, CDR2 SMNVEV (reference sequence). CDR3 length: 11 residues. V was pared by 3 bases and J by 12 bases, with 9 bases between. CDR3 region: CASSFGSGQFF. CDR3 coding DNA: TGTGCCAGCAGTTTTGGCAGCGGGCAGTTCTTC.

The chain recombines TRBV7-9 with TRBJ2-7; the D is unclear. Trimming cost V 1 base and J 5 bases, with 15 bases left between them. CDR1 and CDR2 from the germline V gene are SEHNR and FQNEAQ (reference sequence). This CDR3 has 15 residues. The CDR3 bases are TGTGCCAGCAGCTTAGGCAAAAACTTTAAACACGAGCAGTACTTC. Protein: CASSLGKNFKHEQYF.

A single count supports this clone. The chain couples TRBV25-1 to TRBJ2-2; D is uncertain. Germline V gene sequence: CDR1 MGHDK, CDR2 SYGVNS. Trimming took 5 bases from V and 4 from J, leaving 11 bases between them. This CDR3 has 14 residues. The chain's CDR3 is CASSLRSSTGELFF. CDR3 bases: TGTGCCAGCAGTCTTCGTAGCTCCACCGGGGAGCTGTTTTTT. Combining the CDR3 with reference TRBV25-1 and TRBJ2-2 gives the whole variable domain EADIYQTPRYLVIGTGKKITLECSQTMGHDKMYWYQQDPGMELHLIHYSYGVNSTEKGDLSSESTVSRIRTEHFPLTLESARPSHTSQYLCASSLRSSTGELFFGEGSRLTVL.

V is TRBV6-1 and J is TRBJ2-5, with D maybe TRBD2 (5 bases). The assigned J gene may be wrong: the sequence end matches TRBJ2-7 better. The germline gives CDR1 MNHNS, CDR2 SASEGT. The CDR3 is made up of 15 amino acids. The CDR3 DNA sequence: TGTGCCAGCAGCCCACGGGTGGGGAGCTCCTACGAGCAGTACTTC. This translates into CASSPRVGSSYEQYF.